The 5 T cell receptor beta chains below come from one sample, sequenced in a study of high-grade serous ovarian cancer treatment subgroups. The data were produced by immunoSEQ multiplex PCR, yet TCRdb's version contains in-frame clones alone and is incomplete. The sample includes approximately 5,000 clones, roughly 65% of them seen just once. Tumor tissue was taken before any definitive surgery or chemotherapy was given. The sequencing input was tumor tissue. These receptor sequences come from a human donor with high-grade serous ovarian cancer.

The chain is built from TRBV29-1 and TRBJ1-3, with 7 bases that match TRBD1. V lost 6 bases to trimming and J lost 0 bases; unmatched junction nucleotides: 5. Germline-derived CDR1 and CDR2 are SQVTM and ANQGSEA. This CDR3 has 14 amino acids. CDR3 protein: CSVGDSRSGNTIYF. CDR3 DNA: TGCAGCGTGGGGGACAGCCGCTCTGGAAACACCATATATTTT.

This clone was seen a handful of times. V usage is TRBV6-1 and J usage is TRBJ1-1; TRBD1 agrees at 7 bases. The CDR3 is 14 amino acids. The junction had 5 bases not matched to a gene; V was cut back by 4 bases and J by 3 bases. Germline V gene data show CDR1 as MNHNS and CDR2 as SASEGT. CDR3 in DNA: TGTGCCAGCAGTGTGGGGACAGAACACACTGAAGCTTTCTTT. Amino acid sequence: CASSVGTEHTEAFF.

This rearrangement joins TRBV7-6 to TRBJ1-6, with 9 bases identical to TRBD1. CDR3 size: 15 residues. The germline V gene has CDR1 SGHVS and CDR2 FNYEAQ. The trim removed 5 bases at V and 7 bases at J, leaving 6 bases unmatched. The CDR3 DNA reads TGTGCCAGCAGCGCCAACAGGGGGCGGAATTCACCCCTCCACTTT. This encodes CASSANRGRNSPLHF.

Within the sample, this clone is large (0.1 to 1%). This chain links TRBV7-9 with TRBJ1-1; TRBD1 might be the D (5 bases). The germline V and J ends were trimmed by 7 bases and 3 bases, with 21 bases remaining between them. The CDR3 has 16 amino acids. Germline CDR1 reads SEHNR; CDR2 reads FQNEAQ (reference sequence). CDR3 amino acids: CASNRKGLHGDTEAFF. The CDR3 DNA follows: TGTGCCAGCAATAGAAAGGGGCTTCATGGAGACACTGAAGCTTTCTTT.

V is TRBV7-5 and J is TRBJ1-5. TRBV7-5 is annotated as a pseudogene. CDR3 length: 13 residues. The CDR3 DNA reads TGTGCCAGCAGCTTTGAATTCGGTAGGCCCCAGCATTTT. Its translation is CASSFEFGRPQHF.